The 18 T cell receptor beta chains listed next were all sequenced from one sample in a study of T cell repertoires in cytomegalovirus infection (dated by TCRdb to the late 2010s). Data came from an Illumina HiSeq 1500. Through fastp at Q25 and MiXCR, TCRdb rebuilt clones from the public reads, retaining in-frame beta chains. Rows with one shared CDR3 protein collapse into an entry with the most common genes and DNA. Recorded for this sample are roughly 630,000 distinct CDR3 sequences; 20% to 25% of them occurred a single time. 8% of the sample is taken by the ten largest. Sequenced sample: CD8+ T cells from PBMCs. The receptors shown here come from a human donor in good health (CMV status not recorded). Some clones in this sample may be carry-over from other donors' samples.

This clonotype was observed a handful of times. The chain couples TRBV28 to TRBJ2-1; the D is unclear. The CDR3 is 12 amino acids. The germline V gene encodes CDR1 MDHEN and CDR2 SYDVKM. V was clipped by 5 bases and J by 15 bases, with 17 bases between them. The CDR3 DNA reads TGTGCCAGCAGTCCTTCCCGGGTCCGTTTGTTCTTC. Protein: CASSPSRVRLFF. Complete variable domain (other parts from reference TRBV28 and TRBJ2-1): DVKVTQSSRYLVKRTGEKVFLECVQDMDHENMFWYRQDPGLGLRLIYFSYDVKMKEKGDIPEGYSVSREKKERFSLILESASTNQTSMYLCASSPSRVRLFFGPGTRLTVL.

CDR3 protein: CSVGFGGRQRNTEAFF. The CDR3 DNA is TGCAGCGTTGGGTTCGGGGGCCGGCAACGGAACACTGAAGCTTTCTTT. The V and J genes are TRBV29-1 and TRBJ1-1; a possible D gene is TRBD1 (6 bases). The V gene's germline CDR1 is SQVTM and CDR2 ANQGSEA. The CDR3 length is 16 residues. Trimming stripped 4 bases from V and 1 base from J, with 19 bases between.

The V call is TRBV28, the J call TRBJ2-2; D call uncertain. Germline assignment: CDR1 MDHEN and CDR2 SYDVKM. V gave up 8 bases and J gave up 6 bases, with 16 bases separating them. The CDR3 sequence is 14 residues long. For the CDR3, the DNA is TGTGCCAGCCTGGCAGCCCGAGAGGCCGGGGAGCTGTTTTTT. Residues: CASLAAREAGELFF.

This clonotype was seen a handful of times. J is TRBJ2-1 and V is TRBV13; the match to TRBD1 covers 9 bases. Germline-derived CDR1 and CDR2 are PRHDT and FYEKMQ (reference sequence). Losses at the gene ends were 1 base for V and 5 bases for J; bases not matched to a gene: 3. The CDR3 is made up of 15 amino acids. CDR3: CASSLEGTGNNEQFF. The CDR3 region has the DNA TGTGCCAGCAGCTTAGAGGGGACAGGGAACAATGAGCAGTTCTTC.

V is TRBV20-1 and J is TRBJ2-1; 8 bases are a match to TRBD1. The CDR3 runs 16 residues. CDR1 and CDR2 from the germline V gene are DFQATT and SNEGSKA (reference sequence). The V gene end was trimmed by 1 base and the J gene end by 3 bases; junction bases not matched to a gene: 8. CDR3 DNA sequence: TGCAGTGCTAGAGGAACGACAGGGGTCGACTACAATGAGCAGTTCTTC. Residues: CSARGTTGVDYNEQFF.

The chain links TRBV7-2 to TRBJ1-3; the D is unclear. This CDR3 has 14 amino acids. V dropped 1 base and J dropped 0 bases, with 4 bases sitting between them. CDR1 and CDR2 from the germline V gene are SGHTA and FQGNSA. DNA of the CDR3: TGTGCCAGCAGCTTAGTCCTCTCTGGAAACACCATATATTTT. Translation: CASSLVLSGNTIYF.

This clonotype came up a few times. V gene TRBV12-3 or TRBV12-4 combines with J gene TRBJ2-5; the match to TRBD1 covers 8 bases. The CDR3 covers 13 residues. Losses at the gene ends were 4 bases for V and 3 bases for J; bases not matched to a gene: 1. DNA for the CDR3: TGTGCCAGCAGTTCGGACAGGGAAGAGACCCAGTACTTC. It codes for CASSSDREETQYF.

This clonotype was detected only a few times. This chain joins TRBV6-6 and TRBJ2-3, with no clear D. V lost 0 bases to trimming and J lost 2 bases, with 15 bases between them. In germline, CDR1 is MNHNY, CDR2 SVGAGI (reference sequence). This CDR3 region has 17 residues. CDR3 region: CASSYSRLTNYTDTQYF. The CDR3 bases are TGTGCCAGCAGTTACTCGCGGCTTACTAACTACACAGATACGCAGTATTTT.

The V gene is TRBV6-2 or TRBV6-3, the J gene TRBJ2-5; tentative D call: TRBD1 (5 bases). V gave up 9 bases and J gave up 9 bases, with 26 bases separating them. This CDR3 is 15 amino acids long. In germline, CDR1 is MNHEY, CDR2 SVGEGT. CDR3 DNA sequence: TGTGCCAGTACAGATCAGGACACCGTTTTTAGAGCCCAGTACTTC. It codes for CASTDQDTVFRAQYF.

The V call is TRBV20-1, the J call TRBJ2-3; D gene ambiguous. Trimming took off 1 base at V and 2 bases at J, with 7 bases between the two ends. This CDR3 is 13 amino acids long. CDR1 is DFQATT, CDR2 SNEGSKA, per germline (reference sequence). CDR3 loop: CSARGVNTDTQYF. The CDR3 DNA reads as TGCAGTGCTAGAGGGGTAAACACAGATACGCAGTATTTT.

As to this clonotype: A much larger clone lies a single base off, so this may be a read error. The chain combines TRBV4-1 with TRBJ1-1; D is uncertain. The CDR3 has 13 amino acids. Deletions cut 0 bases from V and 11 bases from J, with 13 bases between. Germline CDR1 and CDR2: MGHRA and YSYEKL. In DNA, the CDR3 is TGCGCCAGCAGCCAAGATTTTCCGTCCTCTGCTTTCTTT. The encoded protein is CASSQDFPSSAFF.

The rearrangement uses TRBV27 and TRBJ2-1; D unresolved. Gene TRBJ2-7 matches the end of the DNA better, so the J call may be wrong. The CDR3 runs to 12 residues. The germline V gene has CDR1 MNHEY and CDR2 SMNVEV (reference sequence). The CDR3 DNA sequence: TGTGCCAGCAGCTTCGGCAACAATGAGCAGTACTTC. Its protein is CASSFGNNEQYF.

This clonotype was observed a handful of times. The J gene is TRBJ1-4, the V gene TRBV4-1; D unresolved. This CDR3 has 16 residues. The germline gives CDR1 MGHRA, CDR2 YSYEKL. The V end was cut by 1 base, the J end by 5 bases, with 14 bases between. The CDR3: CASSQVIALPNEKLFF. CDR3 nucleotide sequence: TGCGCCAGCAGCCAAGTTATAGCATTGCCCAATGAAAAACTGTTTTTT.

This clonotype was found a few times. The rearrangement joins TRBV6-2 or TRBV6-3 to TRBJ2-1; 10 positions match TRBD1. The germline gives CDR1 MNHEY, CDR2 SVGEGT. There are 15 residues in the CDR3. Trimming cost V 3 bases and J 3 bases; bases outside gene matches: 2. CDR3 protein: CASSYGTGVYNEQFF. In DNA form, the CDR3 reads TGTGCCAGCAGTTATGGGACAGGGGTCTACAATGAGCAGTTCTTC.

This clonotype was picked up many times. This chain joins TRBV11-1 and TRBJ1-1; D might be TRBD1 (6 bases). CDR3 length: 15 residues. V was trimmed by 3 bases and J by 1 base, leaving 12 bases between them. CDR1 is SGHAT, CDR2 FQDESV, per germline (reference sequence). CDR3 sequence reads: CASSFLAGANTEAFF. CDR3 in DNA: TGTGCCAGCAGCTTTCTGGCGGGGGCGAACACTGAAGCTTTCTTT.

J is TRBJ2-7 and V is TRBV12-5; D possibly corresponds to TRBD2 (5 bases). The CDR3 totals 16 residues. V gave up 2 bases and J gave up 1 base, with 15 bases separating them. Germline CDR1 LGHNT, CDR2 FRNRAP. DNA for the CDR3: TGTGCTAGTGGTTTGTCGGACTTCGCCCGGTCCTACGAGCAGTACTTC. Translation gives CASGLSDFARSYEQYF.

Comment on this clonotype: A much larger clonotype is one base distant, so this may be a read error. This sequence joins TRBV7-9 and TRBJ1-1, with TRBD1 identical over 7 bases. This CDR3 comprises 15 residues. Germline CDR1 SEHNR, CDR2 FQNEAQ (reference sequence). V was clipped by 5 bases and J by 5 bases; unmatched bases: 11. This CDR3 is CASSPGQAMGTEAFF. Written as DNA, the CDR3 is TGTGCCAGCAGCCCTGGACAGGCGATGGGAACTGAAGCTTTCTTT.

In nucleotides, the CDR3 is TGTGCCAGCAGTCCAGTAGCGGGGGGTTCCTACGAGCAGTACGTC. As protein: CASSPVAGGSYEQYV. The rearrangement uses TRBV6-2 or TRBV6-3 and TRBJ2-7; 10 bases match TRBD2. V was pared by 5 bases and J by 1 base, with 5 bases of the junction left unmatched. Germline lookup yields CDR1 MNHEY and CDR2 SVGEGT. This CDR3 contains 15 residues.